A single sample is the source of the 26 T cell receptor beta chains below, sequenced in a study of blood T cell repertoires in COVID-19. Sequenced by immunoSEQ multiplex PCR; TCRdb stores in-frame clones only, minus some. The table has about 260,000 clones, 88% seen once; the top ten hold around 11%. Sequencing was carried out using peripheral blood. These receptors all come from a woman in her 30s with COVID-19, enrolled during active disease.

The genes are TRBV18 and TRBJ1-6, with D possibly matching TRBD1 (6 bases). The CDR3 is made up of 14 amino acids. V was shortened by 8 bases and J by 5 bases, with 13 bases between the two germline ends. In germline, CDR1 is KGHSH, CDR2 LQKENI. CDR3 DNA: TGTGCCAGCGGATCAGGACAGAATAATTCACCCCTCCACTTT. Its translation: CASGSGQNNSPLHF.

J is TRBJ2-7 and V is TRBV6-1, with TRBD1 identical over 7 bases. Losses at the gene ends were 0 bases for V and 1 base for J; bases not matched to a gene: 3. Looked up from germline, CDR1 is MNHNS and CDR2 is SASEGT. This CDR3 spans 15 amino acids. CDR3 residues: CASSEARGRSYEQYF. The CDR3 DNA reads as TGTGCCAGCAGTGAAGCGAGGGGGCGATCCTACGAGCAGTACTTC.

V gene TRBV5-6 combines with J gene TRBJ2-3; the D gene is possibly TRBD2 (7 bases). The CDR3 contains 12 residues. Germline loops: CDR1 SGHDT, CDR2 YYEEEE. V lost 5 bases and J 7 bases, leaving 11 bases between the germline ends. This CDR3 reads CASREGGNTQYF. The CDR3 DNA sequence: TGTGCCAGCAGAGAGGGGGGGAATACGCAGTATTTT.

The chain combines TRBV5-4 with TRBJ1-1; D not certain. With 1 base removed from V and 1 base from J, the gap between germline ends came to 11 bases. CDR1 is SGHNT, CDR2 YYREEE, per germline (reference sequence). The CDR3 runs to 15 residues. The CDR3 here is CASSLSVLENTEAFF. The CDR3 region has the DNA TGTGCCAGCAGCTTGTCTGTGTTAGAGAACACTGAAGCTTTCTTT.

The chain joins TRBV20-1 to TRBJ2-7, with D perhaps TRBD1 (5 bases). Trimming took 3 bases from V and 7 from J, leaving 10 bases between them. This CDR3 contains 11 residues. The germline gives CDR1 DFQATT, CDR2 SNEGSKA (reference sequence). CDR3 nucleotides: TGCAGTGCTAGTAAGGGGCGAGAGCAGTACTTC. It codes for CSASKGREQYF.

The rearrangement uses TRBV2 and TRBJ2-7; maybe TRBD2 (6 bases). This CDR3 has 15 residues. The V gene's germline CDR1 is SNHLY and CDR2 FYNNEI. V lost 6 bases and J lost 6, with 21 bases in between. CDR3 DNA sequence: TGTGCCAGCAGGATCTCTAGCGCCTATCGGGGCGAGCAGTACTTC. This encodes CASRISSAYRGEQYF.

In nucleotides, the CDR3 is TGTGCCACCAGCAGCGACATCGGAGGGGTCGATGAGCAGTTCTTC. Amino acids: CATSSDIGGVDEQFF. The V gene is TRBV15, the J gene TRBJ2-1, with D maybe TRBD2 (6 bases). This CDR3 is 15 amino acids long. The V end lost 3 bases, the J end lost 8 bases, and 17 bases lay between the germline ends. The germline CDR1 and CDR2 sequences are LNHNV and YYDKDF (reference sequence).

This chain connects TRBV4-2 to TRBJ2-5; TRBD1 matches at 8 bases. This CDR3 region has 15 residues. V lost 4 bases and J lost 5; bases outside the gene matches: 9. Germline assignment: CDR1 LGHNA and CDR2 YNFKEQ. In nucleotides, the CDR3 is TGTGCCAGCAGCCCGGACAGGGAAGAATGGGAGACCCAGTACTTC. This sequence encodes CASSPDREEWETQYF.

The CDR3: CASSVQETQYF. DNA for the CDR3: TGTGCCAGCAGCGTACAAGAGACCCAGTACTTC. The chain carries TRBV7-8 and TRBJ2-5; D is unclear. Germline lookup yields CDR1 SGHVS and CDR2 FQNEAQ. The CDR3 spans 11 residues. Trimming pared 5 bases from V and 2 bases from J, leaving 3 bases between. Complete variable domain (other parts from reference TRBV7-8 and TRBJ2-5): GAGVSQSPRYKVAKRGQDVALRCDPISGHVSLFWYQQALGQGPEFLTYFQNEAQLDKSGLPSDRFFAERPEGSVSTLKIQRTQQEDSAVYLCASSVQETQYFGPGTRLLVL.

The CDR3 loop reads CASGLAPRQRIHNSPLHF. The DNA of the CDR3 is TGTGCTAGTGGTTTGGCCCCCAGACAGAGAATACATAATTCACCCCTCCACTTT. The V and J genes are TRBV12-5 and TRBJ1-6; tentative D call: TRBD1 (5 bases). Trimming removed 1 base from V and 5 bases from J, with 18 bases in between. The CDR3 spans 18 residues. Per the germline V gene, CDR1 is LGHNT and CDR2 is FRNRAP.

Regarding this clone: One junction end does not reproduce the germline sequence, and a read error may be involved. V and J are TRBV28 and TRBJ2-2; 10 bases line up with TRBD1. The V gene's germline CDR1 is MDHEN and CDR2 SYDVKM. This CDR3 has 15 residues. Here the CDR3 DNA reads TGTGCCGGCAGTTTACCGGGGACAGGGGCCGGGGAGCTGTTTTTT. Translating it yields CAGSLPGTGAGELFF.

The CDR3 sequence: CASSLGSAGRSSYEQYF. As DNA, the CDR3 is TGCGCCAGCAGCTTGGGCTCGGCGGGGCGAAGCTCCTACGAGCAGTACTTC. The rearrangement joins TRBV5-1 to TRBJ2-7, with D possibly TRBD2 on 6 matching bases. Germline V lookup: CDR1 SGHRS, CDR2 YFSETQ. The CDR3 consists of 17 residues. Trimming removed 0 bases from V and 0 bases from J, with 16 bases in between. Drawing the rest from reference TRBV5-1 and TRBJ2-7, the complete variable domain is KAGVTQTPRYLIKTRGQQVTLSCSPISGHRSVSWYQQTPGQGLQFLFEYFSETQRNKGNFPGRFSGRQFSNSRSEMNVSTLELGDSALYLCASSLGSAGRSSYEQYFGPGTRLTVT.

The chain carries TRBV12-3 or TRBV12-4 and TRBJ1-4; D is perhaps TRBD1 (6 bases). Trimming pared 9 bases from V and 5 bases from J, leaving 10 bases between. The CDR3 is made up of 12 amino acids. CDR3 DNA: TGTGCCAGTACAGGGCCAAATGAAAAACTGTTTTTT. Protein: CASTGPNEKLFF.

The V and J genes are TRBV2 and TRBJ2-1; 10 bases are a match to TRBD2. V gave up 4 bases and J gave up 9 bases; unmatched junction bases: 9. The germline CDR1 and CDR2 sequences are SNHLY and FYNNEI. The CDR3 length is 15 residues. This chain's CDR3 is CASSAPSGSSGEQFF. CDR3 nucleotides: TGTGCCAGCAGTGCTCCTAGCGGGAGCAGCGGTGAGCAGTTCTTC.

The chain combines TRBV6-5 with TRBJ1-2; no firm D call. The CDR3 has 12 residues. Trimming took off 8 bases at V and 5 bases at J, with 12 bases between the two ends. Germline values: CDR1 MNHEY, CDR2 SVGAGI. The CDR3 region is CASRGALYGYTF. Here the CDR3 DNA reads TGTGCCAGCCGGGGAGCCCTGTATGGCTACACCTTC.

This chain links TRBV5-4 with TRBJ2-1; tentatively, D is TRBD2 (5 bases). The germline V gene encodes CDR1 SGHNT and CDR2 YYREEE (reference sequence). The CDR3 extends over 11 amino acids. The ends were cut back, 10 bases at V and 9 bases at J, with 14 bases in the middle. The CDR3 here is CASGQGGEQFF. CDR3 DNA: TGTGCCTCCGGTCAAGGAGGTGAGCAGTTCTTC.

The J gene is TRBJ2-1, the V gene TRBV6-4; TRBD2 matches 9 bases. The germline V gene encodes CDR1 MRHNA and CDR2 SNTAGT. This CDR3 is 17 amino acids long. V lost 0 bases to trimming and J lost 9 bases; unmatched junction nucleotides: 12. CDR3 DNA sequence: TGTGCCAGCAGTGACTCGAAAGGCCATAGCGGGAGTTGTGAGCAGTTCTTC. Protein: CASSDSKGHSGSCEQFF.

This clone has just a few counts. The genes are TRBV19 and TRBJ1-5; the D is unclear. Trimming took off 3 bases at V and 7 bases at J, with 19 bases between the two ends. CDR1 LNHDA and CDR2 SQIVND come from the germline V gene (reference sequence). This CDR3 is 16 amino acids long. The CDR3 nucleotides read TGTGCCAGTAGTATCCGACGCGGGGATCGGGAACAGCCCCAGCATTTT. Translation gives CASSIRRGDREQPQHF. The full variable domain, with the rest looked up from reference TRBV19 and TRBJ1-5, is DGGITQSPKYLFRKEGQNVTLSCEQNLNHDAMYWYRQDPGQGLRLIYYSQIVNDFQKGDIAEGYSVSREKKESFPLTVTSAQKNPTAFYLCASSIRRGDREQPQHFGDGTRLSIL.

CDR3 loop: CASSRGSNQPQHF. The CDR3 DNA follows: TGTGCCAGCAGTAGGGGGAGCAATCAGCCCCAGCATTTT. The genes are TRBV6-6 and TRBJ1-5, with D perhaps TRBD1 (6 bases). Germline V lookup: CDR1 MNHNY, CDR2 SVGAGI (reference sequence). Trimming cost V 5 bases and J 1 base, with 6 bases left between them. CDR3 size: 13 residues.

The chain uses TRBV10-3 and TRBJ2-3; TRBD2 matches at 13 bases. CDR3 length equals 17 residues. Germline trimming cut 7 bases from V and 6 bases from J; bases unmatched to any gene: 13. CDR1 and CDR2 from the germline V gene are ENHRY and SYGVKD. In nucleotides, the CDR3 is TGTGCCATCAACGGGGGAGGACTAGCGGGAGAAAAGGATACGCAGTATTTT. It codes for CAINGGGLAGEKDTQYF.

The chain is built from TRBV5-5 and TRBJ2-1; 11 bases match TRBD2. With 1 base clipped from V and 8 bases from J, the junction kept 5 bases outside the gene matches. The CDR3 totals 15 residues. Germline V gives CDR1 SGHKS, CDR2 YYEKEE (reference sequence). CDR3 sequence: CASSLTSGSWYEQFF. The DNA for the CDR3 is TGTGCCAGCAGCTTGACTAGCGGGAGTTGGTATGAGCAGTTCTTC.

The rearrangement links TRBV4-3 to TRBJ1-5; D is undetermined. Looked up from germline, CDR1 is LGHNA and CDR2 is YSLEER. Trimming stripped 1 base from V and 9 bases from J, with 10 bases between. The CDR3 covers 13 residues. In DNA form, the CDR3 reads TGCGCCAGCAGCCAAGGCCTTGGAGGGCCCCAGCATTTT. This translates into CASSQGLGGPQHF.

The rearrangement uses TRBV28 and TRBJ2-1, with 8 nucleotides matching TRBD2. CDR1 MDHEN and CDR2 SYDVKM come from the germline V gene. CDR3 size: 13 residues. V lost 7 bases and J lost 7; bases outside the gene matches: 6. This chain's CDR3 is CASIGSGTNEQFF. DNA of the CDR3: TGTGCCAGCATCGGTAGCGGGACAAATGAGCAGTTCTTC.

The chain links TRBV6-9 to TRBJ1-4; tentatively, D is TRBD1 (6 bases). V was clipped by 1 base and J by 8 bases, with 17 bases between them. Germline assignment: CDR1 MNHGY and CDR2 SVAAGI. The CDR3 length is 16 residues. The CDR3 region is CASSYWGTGCREKLFF. CDR3 bases: TGTGCCAGCAGTTATTGGGGCACAGGGTGTAGGGAAAAACTGTTTTTT.

The V call is TRBV5-1, the J call TRBJ1-5, with 8 bases matching TRBD1. Germline V lookup: CDR1 SGHRS, CDR2 YFSETQ. The CDR3 is 15 amino acids. The junction had 4 bases not matched to a gene; V was cut back by 4 bases and J by 1 base. The CDR3 region is CASSPQGASNQPQHF. CDR3 DNA: TGCGCCAGCAGCCCTCAGGGGGCAAGCAATCAGCCCCAGCATTTT.

The CDR3 sequence: CASSYSRGPNTEAFF. CDR3 sequence (DNA): TGTGCCAGCAGTTATTCGCGAGGGCCGAACACTGAAGCTTTCTTT. This rearrangement joins TRBV6-5 to TRBJ1-1; no clear D gene. This CDR3 has 15 amino acids. In germline, CDR1 is MNHEY, CDR2 SVGAGI. Trimming removed 3 bases from V and 1 base from J, with 12 bases in between.